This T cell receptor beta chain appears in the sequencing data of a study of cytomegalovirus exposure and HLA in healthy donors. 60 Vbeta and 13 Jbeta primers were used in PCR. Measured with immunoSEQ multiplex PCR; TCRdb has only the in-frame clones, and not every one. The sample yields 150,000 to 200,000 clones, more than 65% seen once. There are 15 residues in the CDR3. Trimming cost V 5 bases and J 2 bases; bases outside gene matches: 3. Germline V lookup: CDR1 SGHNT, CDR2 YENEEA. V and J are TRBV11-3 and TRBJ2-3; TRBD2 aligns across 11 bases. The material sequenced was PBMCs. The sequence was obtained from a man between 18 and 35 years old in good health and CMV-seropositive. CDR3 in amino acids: CASSLAGGSTDTQYF. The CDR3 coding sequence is TGTGCCAGCAGCCTAGCGGGAGGTTCCACAGATACGCAGTATTTT.